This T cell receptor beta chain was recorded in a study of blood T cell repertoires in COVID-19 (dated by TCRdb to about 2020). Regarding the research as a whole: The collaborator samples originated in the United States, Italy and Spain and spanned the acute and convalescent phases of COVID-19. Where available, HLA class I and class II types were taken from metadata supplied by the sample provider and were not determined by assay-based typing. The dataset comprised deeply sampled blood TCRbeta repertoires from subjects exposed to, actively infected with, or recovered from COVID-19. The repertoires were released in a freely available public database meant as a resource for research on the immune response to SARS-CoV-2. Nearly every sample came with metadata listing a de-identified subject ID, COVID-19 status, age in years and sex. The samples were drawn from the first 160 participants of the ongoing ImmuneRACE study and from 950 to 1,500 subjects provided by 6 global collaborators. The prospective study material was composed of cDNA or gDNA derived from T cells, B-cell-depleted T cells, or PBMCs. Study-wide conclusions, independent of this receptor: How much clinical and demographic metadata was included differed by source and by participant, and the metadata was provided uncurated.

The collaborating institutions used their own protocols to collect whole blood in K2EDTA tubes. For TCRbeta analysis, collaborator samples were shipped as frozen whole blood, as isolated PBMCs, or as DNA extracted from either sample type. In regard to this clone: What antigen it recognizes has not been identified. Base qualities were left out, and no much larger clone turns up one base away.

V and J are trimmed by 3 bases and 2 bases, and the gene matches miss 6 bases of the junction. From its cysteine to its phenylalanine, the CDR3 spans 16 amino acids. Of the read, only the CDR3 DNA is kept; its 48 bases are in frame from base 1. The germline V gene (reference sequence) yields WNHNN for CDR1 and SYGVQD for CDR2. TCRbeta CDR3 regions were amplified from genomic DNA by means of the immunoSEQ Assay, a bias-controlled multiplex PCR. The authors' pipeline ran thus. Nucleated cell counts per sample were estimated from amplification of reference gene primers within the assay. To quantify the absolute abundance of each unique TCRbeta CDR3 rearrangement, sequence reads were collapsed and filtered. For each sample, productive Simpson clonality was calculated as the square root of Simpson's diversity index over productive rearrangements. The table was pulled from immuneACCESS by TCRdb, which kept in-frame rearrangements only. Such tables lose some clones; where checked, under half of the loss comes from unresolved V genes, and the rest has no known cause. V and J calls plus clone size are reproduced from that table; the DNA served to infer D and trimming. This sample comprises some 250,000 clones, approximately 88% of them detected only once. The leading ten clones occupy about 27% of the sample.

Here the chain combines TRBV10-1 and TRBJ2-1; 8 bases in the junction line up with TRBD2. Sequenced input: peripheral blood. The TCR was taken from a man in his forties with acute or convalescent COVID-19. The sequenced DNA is TGCGCCAGCAGTGACCGAGCGGGAGTCGCCTACAATGAGCAGTTCTTC. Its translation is CASSDRAGVAYNEQFF.